The 20 T cell receptor beta chains below all came from one sample that was sequenced in a study of T-cell memory formation after mild COVID-19. TCRdb analysed the 5' RACE reads with MiXCR anew, one entry per CDR3 protein. The sample has 150,000 to 200,000 distinct CDR3 sequences, 14% seen once. The sample taken for sequencing was PBMCs or a T cell subset sorted from them (not recorded which). Receptors were obtained from an adult woman who had mild COVID-19 (a few samples of this study predate the infection). Cell type and time point are not known.

This clonotype was detected only a few times. The V gene is TRBV5-1, the J gene TRBJ2-3; D gene uncertain. CDR3 length equals 12 residues. Germline V gene lookup returns CDR1 SGHRS and CDR2 YFSETQ. V lost 0 bases and J lost 5, with 4 bases in between. The CDR3 coding sequence is TGCGCCAGCAGCTTGGCCCAAGATACGCAGTATTTT. Encoded protein: CASSLAQDTQYF.

The chain carries TRBV7-6 and TRBJ2-1, with D tentatively TRBD1 or TRBD2 (5 bases each). Germline CDR1 and CDR2: SGHVS and FNYEAQ. There are 15 residues in the CDR3. V was clipped by 7 bases and J by 5 bases, with 18 bases between them. The CDR3, as DNA: TGTGCCAGCAACCAGAGAGGGGAAGGGGACAATGAGCAGTTCTTC. Protein: CASNQRGEGDNEQFF.

This CDR3 is CASQGLGDTEAFF. The DNA for the CDR3 is TGCGCCAGCCAGGGCCTGGGGGACACTGAAGCTTTCTTT. The rearrangement uses TRBV5-1 and TRBJ1-1; D possibly corresponds to TRBD1 (5 bases). The V gene's germline CDR1 is SGHRS and CDR2 YFSETQ. This CDR3 is 13 amino acids long. Trimming left V 7 bases short and J 3 bases short, with 13 bases between.

CDR3 sequence (DNA): TGTGCCAGCCTGCCCAGAACTCCGGGACAGGGTATCAACGAGCAGTACTTC. This gives the protein CASLPRTPGQGINEQYF. The V call is TRBV12-3 or TRBV12-4, the J call TRBJ2-7; 9 bases agree with TRBD1. The CDR3 totals 17 residues. The V segment lost 8 bases and the J segment 5 bases; nucleotides outside the gene matches: 19.

The rearrangement joins TRBV2 to TRBJ2-2; D uncertain. CDR1 is SNHLY, CDR2 FYNNEI, per germline. V gave up 4 bases and J gave up 0 bases, with 6 bases separating them. The CDR3 spans 14 residues. Written as DNA, the CDR3 is TGTGCCAGCAGTGTGAACACGAACACCGGGGAGCTGTTTTTT. It specifies CASSVNTNTGELFF.

This chain connects TRBV19 to TRBJ1-5; D gene uncertain. Per germline, CDR1 LNHDA and CDR2 SQIVND (reference sequence). The V end lost 2 bases, the J end lost 4 bases, and 6 bases lay between the germline ends. This CDR3 comprises 13 residues. The CDR3 coding sequence is TGTGCCAGTAGTATAAACCATAATCAGCCCCAGCATTTT. It yields the protein CASSINHNQPQHF.

This clonotype was counted only a few times. The chain joins TRBV7-3 to TRBJ1-1; perhaps TRBD1 as D (5 bases). Trimming left V 4 bases short and J 6 bases short, with 12 bases between. CDR3 size: 13 residues. Germline V lookup: CDR1 SGHTA, CDR2 FQGTGA. CDR3 sequence (DNA): TGTGCCAGCAGCTCCCAGGGTTTGTCTGAAGCTTTCTTT. Translated: CASSSQGLSEAFF.

This clonotype was detected many times. The chain joins TRBV12-3 or TRBV12-4 to TRBJ2-7; D gene uncertain. CDR3 length: 11 amino acids. Trimming removed 6 bases from V and 6 bases from J, with 9 bases in between. In nucleotides, the CDR3 is TGTGCCAGCAGCCTAAGGATCGAGCAGTACTTC. Translated, it gives CASSLRIEQYF.

This clonotype was seen only a few times. This chain uses TRBV7-9 with TRBJ2-3, with 7 bases that match TRBD2. The germline CDR1 and CDR2 sequences are SEHNR and FQNEAQ (reference sequence). The J segment lost 5 bases and the V segment lost 6 bases, leaving 17 bases of the junction unmatched. The CDR3 contains 17 residues. CDR3 region: CASRYNLGAGLRDTQYF. The CDR3 nucleotides are TGTGCCAGCAGGTACAACTTAGGAGCGGGGTTAAGAGATACGCAGTATTTT.

The chain joins TRBV2 to TRBJ1-5, with 8 bases that match TRBD1. Per germline, CDR1 SNHLY and CDR2 FYNNEI. Trimming at V came to 8 bases and at J to 2 bases, leaving 8 bases not matched to a gene. This CDR3 is 15 amino acids long. This CDR3 reads CASAQGQGRNQPQHF. CDR3 coding DNA: TGTGCCAGCGCGCAAGGACAGGGACGCAATCAGCCCCAGCATTTT.

This clonotype is classed as medium-sized (0.01 to 0.1%). This sequence joins TRBV6-2 or TRBV6-3 and TRBJ2-1; D may be TRBD1 or TRBD2 (5 bases each). V gave up 5 bases and J gave up 0 bases, with 14 bases separating them. Germline V gives CDR1 MNHEY, CDR2 SVGEGT. The CDR3 is 16 residues long. CDR3: CASSDPGTLSYNEQFF. DNA of the CDR3: TGTGCCAGCAGTGACCCCGGGACGCTCTCCTACAATGAGCAGTTCTTC.

A few counts support this clonotype. This chain connects TRBV4-2 to TRBJ1-2; 8 bases align to TRBD1. The ends lost 1 base at V and 1 base at J; junction bases unmatched: 11. The germline CDR1 and CDR2 sequences are LGHNA and YNFKEQ. The length of the CDR3 is 18 residues. This CDR3 reads CASSQVPGTGDLNYGYTF. CDR3 sequence (DNA): TGTGCCAGCAGCCAAGTGCCCGGGACAGGTGACCTTAACTATGGCTACACCTTC.

V usage is TRBV12-3 or TRBV12-4 and J usage is TRBJ1-2, with D possibly matching TRBD1 (6 bases). Trimming stripped 6 bases from V and 2 bases from J, with 19 bases between. The CDR3 spans 16 residues. CDR3 nucleotides: TGTGCCAGCAGCACCCGACGCGGGGGACACAACTATGGCTACACCTTC. Translating gives CASSTRRGGHNYGYTF.

The rearrangement uses TRBV2 and TRBJ1-2; 8 bases are a match to TRBD1. Germline CDR1 reads SNHLY; CDR2 reads FYNNEI. The CDR3 sequence is 15 residues long. The ends lost 4 bases at V and 4 bases at J; junction bases unmatched: 8. CDR3: CASSVETGETYGYTF. In DNA, the CDR3 is TGTGCCAGCAGTGTGGAGACAGGGGAAACCTATGGCTACACCTTC.

This clonotype was seen only a few times. The rearrangement links TRBV6-5 to TRBJ2-5; 7 bases match TRBD1. CDR3 length: 17 amino acids. V lost 3 bases and J lost 1; bases outside the gene matches: 11. Germline V gene lookup returns CDR1 MNHEY and CDR2 SVGAGI. For the CDR3, the DNA is TGTGCCAGCAGTTATTTGGGAGACAGGGATCCCCAAGAGACCCAGTACTTC. Amino acid sequence: CASSYLGDRDPQETQYF.

This clonotype was found many times. The V and J genes are TRBV9 and TRBJ2-2; D is unclear. This CDR3 has 12 residues. Germline V gene lookup returns CDR1 SGDLS and CDR2 YYNGEE. V shed 1 base and J shed 2 bases, with 0 bases lying between them. CDR3 protein: CASSVNTGELFF. The CDR3 region has the DNA TGTGCCAGCAGCGTAAACACCGGGGAGCTGTTTTTT.

V is TRBV5-1 and J is TRBJ1-6; D unresolved. The V end lost 5 bases, the J end lost 7 bases, and 10 bases lay between the germline ends. Germline CDR1 is SGHRS and CDR2 is YFSETQ. CDR3 length: 13 residues. The CDR3 DNA is TGCGCCAGCAGGCAGGTGGGAAATTCACCCCTCCACTTT. Translation: CASRQVGNSPLHF.

The V and J genes are TRBV14 and TRBJ2-3, with 8 bases lining up with TRBD2. Trimming removed 5 bases from V and 3 bases from J; junction bases left unmatched: 16. This CDR3 is built from 18 residues. Germline lookup yields CDR1 SGHDN and CDR2 FVKESK. The CDR3 sequence is CASSYFRVSGIGTDTQYF. The CDR3 DNA reads as TGTGCCAGCAGCTACTTCCGGGTTAGCGGGATTGGAACAGATACGCAGTATTTT.

J is TRBJ1-1 and V is TRBV21-1. TRBV21-1 is deemed a pseudogene. This CDR3 region has 14 residues. CDR3: CASNRWVRNTEAFF. The DNA for the CDR3 is TGTGCCAGCAACCGGTGGGTAAGGAACACTGAAGCTTTCTTT.

This clonotype was picked up a small number of times. This chain joins TRBV29-1 and TRBJ2-2; 10 bases align to TRBD1. Losses at the gene ends were 6 bases for V and 6 bases for J; bases not matched to a gene: 10. This CDR3 has 15 residues. Germline V CDR1 and CDR2: SQVTM, ANQGSEA. The CDR3 DNA reads TGCAGCGTCGCCGGGACAGGGGATACGTCCGGGGAGCTGTTTTTT. The encoded protein is CSVAGTGDTSGELFF.